These 4 T cell receptor beta chains came from one sample sequenced in a study of CD8+ T cells in alopecia areata. Sequencing templates came from extracted RNA that was reverse transcribed into cDNA. Profiled with immunoSEQ multiplex PCR; TCRdb holds only in-frame clones, not every one. Here the sample spans 150,000 to 200,000 clones, 55% being singletons. Sequencing was carried out using CD4+ T cells sorted from blood. These receptors were collected from a human donor in good health.

V gene TRBV15 combines with J gene TRBJ2-1; D gene ambiguous. The V end lost 4 bases, the J end lost 5 bases, and 9 bases lay between the germline ends. The germline V gene encodes CDR1 LNHNV and CDR2 YYDKDF (reference sequence). The CDR3 totals 13 residues. The CDR3 reads CATSTRRDNEQFF. The CDR3 nucleotides read TGTGCCACCAGCACCCGGCGAGACAATGAGCAGTTCTTC.

In its sample, this clone was seen a few times. This chain connects TRBV2 to TRBJ1-5; 8 bases map to TRBD1. V lost 6 bases, J lost 1 base, and 14 bases stayed unmatched. The CDR3 spans 18 residues. Germline V gene lookup returns CDR1 SNHLY and CDR2 FYNNEI. The CDR3 here is CASSHPGQVGPSNQPQHF. In DNA, the CDR3 is TGTGCCAGCAGCCACCCGGGACAGGTCGGCCCGAGCAATCAGCCCCAGCATTTT.

The genes are TRBV5-1 and TRBJ2-7, with TRBD1 matching 8 bases. This CDR3 is built from 16 residues. CDR1 is SGHRS, CDR2 YFSETQ, per germline. Trimming cost V 4 bases and J 6 bases; bases outside gene matches: 15. DNA of the CDR3: TGCGCCAGCAGCCTCCCCACTGCATCTACAGGGGGCGAGCAGTACTTC. Amino acids: CASSLPTASTGGEQYF.

The V gene is TRBV28, the J gene TRBJ2-5; D gene ambiguous. This CDR3 contains 12 residues. The V gene lost 8 bases and the J gene lost 4 bases, with 11 bases spanning the gap. The germline V gene has CDR1 MDHEN and CDR2 SYDVKM. CDR3 in DNA: TGTGCCAGCGGCTCATCCCGAGAGACCCAGTACTTC. Protein product: CASGSSRETQYF. The full variable domain, with the rest looked up from reference TRBV28 and TRBJ2-5, is DVKVTQSSRYLVKRTGEKVFLECVQDMDHENMFWYRQDPGLGLRLIYFSYDVKMKEKGDIPEGYSVSREKKERFSLILESASTNQTSMYLCASGSSRETQYFGPGTRLLVL.